The clone carrying this T cell receptor (beta chain) was observed a handful of times. As yet, its antigen is unknown. This may arise from a read error, as a much more abundant clone is one base away. The data stem from a study of tumor and adjacent non-tumor tissue in lung cancer. Study-level information: Stage I to III disease affected ten to eleven men and several women aged roughly 31 to 76. Each sample yielded around 4 million productive TCRbeta reads on average.

This sample's RNA came from whole unsorted tissue. Three rounds of nested PCR, following a modified ARM-PCR protocol, produced the TCRbeta library. MiXCR was run by TCRdb on the multiplex PCR reads, yielding one entry per CDR3 protein. The table has roughly 81,000 distinct CDR3 sequences, roughly three fifths seen once. Findings and limits, study-wide: TCR diversity was significantly greater in tumor than normal lung tissue. Normal lung showed higher cumulative top 100 clone frequency than tumor.

The V gene's germline CDR1 is SGHDT and CDR2 YYEEEE. Trimming took off 6 bases at V and 5 bases at J, with 9 bases between the two ends. This CDR3 has 12 amino acids. The sequence was collected from a man aged 65-85 years with non-small cell lung cancer. This chain uses TRBV5-6 with TRBJ2-4; D not certain. The source material was lung tumor tissue. CDR3 sequence reads: CASTSQENIQYF. CDR3 DNA sequence: TGTGCCAGCACTTCACAAGAAAACATTCAGTACTTC.